Listed here are 18 T cell receptor beta chains from one sample, sequenced in a study of blood T cell repertoires in COVID-19. Produced via immunoSEQ multiplex PCR; TCRdb's table is partial and in-frame only. The sample records some 40,000 clones, approximately 90% being singletons. Sequencing was done on a sample of peripheral blood. These receptors were taken from a human donor in a cohort sampled during active COVID-19.

The rearrangement joins TRBV5-6 to TRBJ1-1, with a possible D match to TRBD1 (5 bases). The germline V gene has CDR1 SGHDT and CDR2 YYEEEE. The CDR3 sequence is 12 residues long. The V end was cut by 2 bases, the J end by 7 bases, with 9 bases between. CDR3 region: CASSLGGVEAFF. For the CDR3, the DNA is TGTGCCAGCAGCTTAGGAGGGGTTGAAGCTTTCTTT.

The V gene is TRBV29-1, the J gene TRBJ2-7, with D possibly matching TRBD1 (5 bases). Germline V gives CDR1 SQVTM, CDR2 ANQGSEA. Between the trimmed V and J ends, which lost 8 bases and 1 base, there was a span of 15 bases. This CDR3 region has 13 residues. For the CDR3, the DNA is TGCAGCTCTAGGGCGGACAATTCCTACGAGCAGTACTTC. It codes for CSSRADNSYEQYF.

This chain joins TRBV5-1 and TRBJ2-7, with TRBD1 matching over 7 bases. CDR3 size: 15 residues. CDR1 is SGHRS, CDR2 YFSETQ, per germline. V shed 0 bases, J shed 4 bases, and the junction held 7 bases outside the gene matches. As DNA, the CDR3 is TGCGCCAGCAGCTTGGCCCCGGGACAGACATACGAGCAGTACTTC. Its protein product is CASSLAPGQTYEQYF.

This clone was recorded only once. V and J are TRBV5-1 and TRBJ2-3; possibly TRBD2 for D (5 bases). CDR1 is SGHRS and CDR2 is YFSETQ in the germline V gene. This CDR3 is 13 amino acids long. V was cut by 4 bases and J by 6 bases, with 12 bases left in between. CDR3 sequence (DNA): TGCGCCAGCAGCCCGTCCCTAGCCGATACGCAGTATTTT. Translated: CASSPSLADTQYF. The whole variable domain, remainder taken from reference TRBV5-1 and TRBJ2-3, is KAGVTQTPRYLIKTRGQQVTLSCSPISGHRSVSWYQQTPGQGLQFLFEYFSETQRNKGNFPGRFSGRQFSNSRSEMNVSTLELGDSALYLCASSPSLADTQYFGPGTRLTVL.

This chain uses TRBV24-1 with TRBJ1-2, with a tentative D call TRBD1 (5 bases). The CDR3 is 14 residues long. CDR1 KGHDR and CDR2 SFDVKD come from the germline V gene. The V end was cut by 4 bases, the J end by 4 bases, with 12 bases between. CDR3 DNA: TGTGCCACCAGTGAGCGGGACCGAAGCTATGGCTACACCTTC. Translated, it gives CATSERDRSYGYTF.

The chain links TRBV3-1 (or the pseudogene TRBV3-2) to TRBJ2-1; 11 bases match TRBD2. The germline V gene has CDR1 LGHDT and CDR2 YNNKEL (reference sequence). This CDR3 has 16 amino acids. V trimming: 4 bases; J trimming: 3 bases; junction bases outside the gene matches: 5. In nucleotides, the CDR3 is TGTGCCAGCAGCCCCTCGGGACTAGCGGTCTACAATGAGCAGTTCTTC. Encoded protein: CASSPSGLAVYNEQFF.

The V gene is TRBV9, the J gene TRBJ1-6; 7 bases fit TRBD1. Trimming removed 0 bases from V and 8 bases from J; junction bases left unmatched: 5. The CDR3 consists of 15 residues. The germline V gene has CDR1 SGDLS and CDR2 YYNGEE. The CDR3 loop is CASSVASTGDSPLHF. In DNA form, the CDR3 reads TGTGCCAGCAGCGTAGCTAGCACAGGGGATTCACCCCTCCACTTT.

The gene calls are TRBV6-2 or TRBV6-3 and TRBJ2-1; TRBD2 is a possible D gene (5 bases). The CDR3 has 14 residues. Looked up from germline, CDR1 is MNHEY and CDR2 is SVGEGT. V lost 2 bases and J 10 bases, leaving 15 bases between the germline ends. CDR3 loop: CASSYRTGRVEQFF. The CDR3 DNA follows: TGTGCCAGCAGTTACCGGACGGGAAGGGTGGAGCAGTTCTTC.

This chain joins TRBV24-1 and TRBJ2-2; TRBD2 is a possible D gene (5 bases). This CDR3 has 15 amino acids. V was clipped by 4 bases and J by 2 bases, with 10 bases between them. CDR1 is KGHDR and CDR2 is SFDVKD in the germline V gene. The CDR3 reads CATSDTTTNTGELFF. The CDR3 DNA follows: TGTGCCACCAGTGACACGACTACAAACACCGGGGAGCTGTTTTTT.

The chain is built from TRBV6-5 and TRBJ2-7, with TRBD2 identical over 8 bases. This CDR3 region has 13 residues. Per germline, CDR1 MNHEY and CDR2 SVGAGI. V dropped 9 bases and J dropped 2; count of bases not matched to a gene: 6. The CDR3 here is CASRAGLAYEQYF. The CDR3 DNA sequence: TGTGCCAGTCGAGCGGGACTAGCCTACGAGCAGTACTTC.

The rearrangement uses TRBV15 and TRBJ1-3; D is possibly TRBD1 (6 bases). Germline CDR1 and CDR2: LNHNV and YYDKDF (reference sequence). Trimming removed 0 bases at V and 0 bases at J, with 9 bases between. This CDR3 region has 16 residues. The CDR3 nucleotides read TGTGCCACCAGCAGAGACACAGGGAGCTCTGGAAACACCATATATTTT. The encoded protein is CATSRDTGSSGNTIYF.

This chain uses TRBV4-1 with TRBJ1-4; 9 bases are a match to TRBD1. CDR1 and CDR2 from the germline V gene are MGHRA and YSYEKL. Trimming at V came to 0 bases and at J to 7 bases, leaving 3 bases not matched to a gene. This CDR3 is built from 15 residues. As DNA, the CDR3 is TGCGCCAGCAGCCAAGAGCGGACAGGGGCTGAAAAACTGTTTTTT. It translates to CASSQERTGAEKLFF.

This clone was detected a few times. The rearrangement uses TRBV2 and TRBJ1-2; 7 nucleotides align to TRBD1. From germline, CDR1 is SNHLY and CDR2 FYNNEI. Trimming cost V 4 bases and J 2 bases; bases outside gene matches: 1. This CDR3 region has 13 residues. The CDR3 bases are TGTGCCAGCAGTGGGGACAGCAACTATGGCTACACCTTC. The encoded protein is CASSGDSNYGYTF.

Remarks on this clone: Germline and junction disagree at one end, which may indicate a read error. This chain links TRBV11-2 with TRBJ2-3; D call uncertain. There are 14 residues in the CDR3. Germline V lookup: CDR1 SGHAT, CDR2 FQNNGV. The CDR3 is CASSTTNSKDTQYF. The DNA of the CDR3 is TGTGCCAGCAGCACCACCAATAGCAAAGATACGCAGTATTTT.

This chain connects TRBV7-3 to TRBJ1-2; maybe TRBD1 (6 bases). Trimming removed 5 bases from V and 2 bases from J, with 12 bases in between. Germline V gene sequence: CDR1 SGHTA, CDR2 FQGTGA. This CDR3 contains 14 residues. The CDR3 region is CASSPTGQNYGYTF. As DNA, the CDR3 is TGTGCCAGCAGCCCGACCGGACAGAACTATGGCTACACCTTC.

The gene calls are TRBV3-1 (or the pseudogene TRBV3-2) and TRBJ1-6; tentatively, D is TRBD1 (6 bases). Trimming shortened V by 2 bases and J by 7 bases, and 12 bases separated the two germline ends. The CDR3 has 15 amino acids. Germline lookup yields CDR1 LGHDT and CDR2 YNNKEL (reference sequence). CDR3 in amino acids: CASSQRRTENSPLHF. CDR3 DNA: TGTGCCAGCAGCCAAAGGCGGACAGAAAATTCACCCCTCCACTTT.

This rearrangement joins TRBV5-1 to TRBJ2-5, with D tentatively TRBD2 (6 bases). Germline values: CDR1 SGHRS, CDR2 YFSETQ. The CDR3 is made up of 13 amino acids. V was cut by 3 bases and J by 7 bases, with 13 bases left in between. The CDR3 loop reads CASSSQGRPTQYF. CDR3 nucleotide sequence: TGCGCCAGCAGCTCCCAAGGGAGGCCGACCCAGTACTTC.

V is TRBV18 and J is TRBJ2-7; D might be TRBD2 (7 bases). Germline V gene data show CDR1 as KGHSH and CDR2 as LQKENI. The CDR3 length is 16 residues. Trimming cost V 2 bases and J 5 bases, with 19 bases left between them. The CDR3 here is CASSPSRGGRVHEQYF. CDR3 bases: TGTGCCAGCTCACCAAGTCGCGGGGGCAGGGTCCACGAGCAGTACTTC. Full variable domain (rest looked up from reference TRBV18 and TRBJ2-7): NAGVMQNPRHLVRRRGQEARLRCSPMKGHSHVYWYRQLPEEGLKFMVYLQKENIIDESGMPKERFSAEFPKEGPSILRIQQVVRGDSAAYFCASSPSRGGRVHEQYFGPGTRLTVT.